This entry lists 31 T cell receptor beta chains sequenced from one sample in a study of T cell changes during pregnancy in multiple sclerosis (dated by TCRdb to between 2018 and 2021). Libraries were prepared through the immunoSEQ multiplex PCR assay. In TCRdb, the immuneACCESS table is reduced to in-frame sequences with V and J assigned. These tables do not hold every clone; where another copy was compared, an unresolved V gene accounts for under half, and the others remain unexplained. The sample table holds tens of thousands of clones, of which 91% were seen once. More than 1.5% of the sample is in the top ten clones. This material consisted of peripheral blood, taken after pregnancy. These receptors came from a female donor in good health, enrolled as a control in a pregnancy study.

The genes are TRBV11-2 and TRBJ2-7; 7 nucleotides align to TRBD2. The V and J ends lost 5 bases and 7 bases, in that order; junction bases with no gene match: 2. This CDR3 has 11 amino acids. Germline V gene sequence: CDR1 SGHAT, CDR2 FQNNGV. Here the CDR3 reads CASSGEGEQYF. The CDR3 DNA sequence: TGTGCCAGCAGCGGGGAGGGTGAGCAGTACTTC.

This chain links TRBV4-3 with TRBJ2-2, with D perhaps TRBD1 (6 bases). CDR1 LGHNA and CDR2 YSLEER come from the germline V gene. This CDR3 is built from 18 residues. V shed 4 bases and J shed 4 bases, with 22 bases lying between them. This CDR3 reads CASSPQGLDRWATGELFF. The CDR3 DNA sequence: TGCGCCAGCAGCCCGCAGGGCCTAGACAGGTGGGCCACCGGGGAGCTGTTTTTT.

This clone appeared a single time. The J gene is TRBJ1-5, the V gene TRBV19; D might be TRBD1 (6 bases). The CDR3 runs to 14 residues. Germline assignment: CDR1 LNHDA and CDR2 SQIVND (reference sequence). V dropped 4 bases and J dropped 3 bases, with 10 bases sitting between them. The CDR3 DNA reads TGTGCCAGTAGTACGGACAGAAACAATCAGCCCCAGCATTTT. Its protein is CASSTDRNNQPQHF.

J is TRBJ1-2 and V is TRBV4-3; 8 bases agree with TRBD1. This CDR3 comprises 17 residues. V gave up 1 base and J gave up 5 bases; unmatched junction bases: 12. The germline CDR1 and CDR2 sequences are LGHNA and YSLEER. CDR3 sequence reads: CASSQARVQGAGYGYTF. CDR3 coding DNA: TGCGCCAGCAGCCAAGCTCGGGTTCAGGGGGCAGGTTATGGCTACACCTTC.

V is TRBV9 and J is TRBJ2-2, with no clear D. The ends were cut back, 0 bases at V and 5 bases at J, with 8 bases in the middle. CDR3 length equals 14 residues. Germline loops: CDR1 SGDLS, CDR2 YYNGEE. CDR3 DNA: TGTGCCAGCAGCGTAGGGGTCGGGACCGGGGAGCTGTTTTTT. Its translation is CASSVGVGTGELFF.

The gene calls are TRBV15 and TRBJ2-7; TRBD1 matches at 9 bases. Germline-derived CDR1 and CDR2 are LNHNV and YYDKDF (reference sequence). The V gene end was trimmed by 0 bases and the J gene end by 4 bases; junction bases not matched to a gene: 7. This CDR3 is built from 16 residues. CDR3 DNA sequence: TGTGCCACCAGCAGAGATACCGGGACAGGGAAATACGAGCAGTACTTC. Translated, it gives CATSRDTGTGKYEQYF.

The gene calls are TRBV7-3 and TRBJ2-1; D ambiguous. Germline V gene data show CDR1 as SGHTA and CDR2 as FQGTGA. Trimming cost V 4 bases and J 0 bases, with 10 bases left between them. This CDR3 region has 15 residues. In DNA, the CDR3 is TGTGCCAGCAGCTCCTCTATCAACTCCTACAATGAGCAGTTCTTC. Translation gives CASSSSINSYNEQFF.

The rearrangement links TRBV18 to TRBJ2-3; 9 nucleotides agree with TRBD2. V dropped 4 bases and J dropped 6; count of bases not matched to a gene: 2. The CDR3 runs to 13 residues. Germline V CDR1 and CDR2: KGHSH, LQKENI. The CDR3 nucleotides read TGTGCCAGCTCACGCGGGGGGGCTGATACGCAGTATTTT. Translation gives CASSRGGADTQYF.

This chain links TRBV11-2 with TRBJ2-2; 9 bases are a match to TRBD1. Germline V gene data show CDR1 as SGHAT and CDR2 as FQNNGV. Germline trimming cut 3 bases from V and 6 bases from J; bases unmatched to any gene: 2. The CDR3 contains 14 residues. CDR3 region: CASSFRQGAGELFF. The CDR3 bases are TGTGCCAGCAGCTTCCGACAGGGGGCCGGGGAGCTGTTTTTT.

Only a few counts were recorded for this clone. The chain carries TRBV2 and TRBJ2-7; 9 bases fit TRBD2. The V and J ends lost 6 bases and 4 bases, in that order; junction bases with no gene match: 7. The CDR3 is made up of 14 amino acids. From germline, CDR1 is SNHLY and CDR2 FYNNEI. CDR3 in amino acids: CASSGGAGGYEQYF. Here the CDR3 DNA reads TGTGCCAGCAGCGGGGGAGCGGGGGGATACGAGCAGTACTTC.

Written as DNA, the CDR3 is TGTGCCAGTAGCCCTGGGGGACTTGGCTACAATGAGCAGTTCTTC. It translates to CASSPGGLGYNEQFF. The rearrangement links TRBV19 to TRBJ2-1, with D possibly being TRBD2 (6 bases). The V gene lost 6 bases and the J gene lost 3 bases, with 15 bases spanning the gap. Germline V gene data show CDR1 as LNHDA and CDR2 as SQIVND (reference sequence). This CDR3 is 15 amino acids long.

J is TRBJ1-4 and V is TRBV5-1; D uncertain. CDR3 length: 12 amino acids. The V end was cut by 0 bases, the J end by 8 bases, with 5 bases between. Germline V gene lookup returns CDR1 SGHRS and CDR2 YFSETQ. This CDR3 is CASSLGEEKLFF. In DNA, the CDR3 is TGCGCCAGCAGCTTGGGAGAGGAAAAACTGTTTTTT.

This chain uses TRBV7-2 with TRBJ1-5, with 9 bases matching TRBD1. The germline gives CDR1 SGHTA, CDR2 FQGNSA. This CDR3 comprises 16 residues. The V gene end was trimmed by 3 bases and the J gene end by 6 bases; junction bases not matched to a gene: 9. CDR3 DNA: TGTGCCAGCAGCTTGGCGGACAGGGGTGGTTCTCAGCCCCAGCATTTT. This encodes CASSLADRGGSQPQHF.

The rearrangement links TRBV6-5 to TRBJ1-1, with no clear D. Trimming removed 7 bases at V and 8 bases at J, with 20 bases between. The CDR3 consists of 14 residues. Germline CDR1 and CDR2: MNHEY and SVGAGI. The DNA for the CDR3 is TGTGCCAGCATAAGGGTTGGGAGGGCCTCCGAAGCTTTCTTT. This encodes CASIRVGRASEAFF.

The chain combines TRBV10-3 with TRBJ1-6, with 9 bases that match TRBD1. The CDR3 totals 15 residues. CDR1 ENHRY and CDR2 SYGVKD come from the germline V gene. Trimming cost V 0 bases and J 8 bases; bases outside gene matches: 2. This CDR3 is CAISESTGGDSPLHF. CDR3 nucleotides: TGTGCCATCAGTGAGTCGACAGGGGGGGATTCACCCCTCCACTTT.

The chain is built from TRBV28 and TRBJ1-3, with unresolved D. Germline CDR1 reads MDHEN; CDR2 reads SYDVKM. The V end was cut by 5 bases, the J end by 4 bases, with 15 bases between. This CDR3 has 15 amino acids. The CDR3 is CASSRGPTMGNTIYF. CDR3 bases: TGTGCCAGCAGTCGTGGGCCCACCATGGGAAACACCATATATTTT.

The rearrangement links TRBV5-8 to TRBJ2-1; 11 nucleotides align to TRBD2. This CDR3 spans 12 amino acids. V was clipped by 9 bases and J by 10 bases; unmatched bases: 6. Germline V lookup: CDR1 SGHTS, CDR2 YDEGEE. Here the CDR3 reads CATLAGGHEQFF. CDR3 nucleotide sequence: TGTGCCACCTTAGCGGGGGGGCACGAGCAGTTCTTC.

The chain links TRBV18 to TRBJ2-1; TRBD2 is a possible D gene (5 bases). The CDR3 runs to 16 residues. Germline V gene data show CDR1 as KGHSH and CDR2 as LQKENI. Trimming stripped 1 base from V and 3 bases from J, with 13 bases between. This CDR3 is CASSPLPGSDYNEQFF. CDR3 nucleotides: TGTGCCAGCTCACCACTGCCGGGGAGTGACTACAATGAGCAGTTCTTC.

V usage is TRBV2 and J usage is TRBJ1-2; 8 nucleotides agree with TRBD1. V dropped 6 bases and J dropped 5; count of bases not matched to a gene: 11. Germline CDR1 reads SNHLY; CDR2 reads FYNNEI. CDR3 length: 15 amino acids. The CDR3 sequence: CASRTRGRQGYGYTF. CDR3 nucleotides: TGTGCCAGCAGGACCAGGGGGCGGCAGGGATATGGCTACACCTTC.

The chain is built from TRBV2 and TRBJ2-5; 8 nucleotides agree with TRBD2. In germline, CDR1 is SNHLY, CDR2 FYNNEI. V was clipped by 8 bases and J by 1 base; unmatched bases: 0. The CDR3 has 12 residues. CDR3 sequence: CASGTSQETQYF. CDR3 coding DNA: TGTGCCAGCGGGACTAGCCAAGAGACCCAGTACTTC.

The rearrangement links TRBV7-2 to TRBJ2-2; weak D call: TRBD2 (6 bases). CDR1 SGHTA and CDR2 FQGNSA come from the germline V gene. The CDR3 extends over 15 amino acids. The ends were cut back, 4 bases at V and 3 bases at J, with 12 bases in the middle. The CDR3 region is CASSWGDRDTGELFF. CDR3 DNA: TGTGCCAGCAGCTGGGGGGACCGAGACACCGGGGAGCTGTTTTTT.

This rearrangement joins TRBV11-1 to TRBJ1-2; 7 bases align to TRBD1. Germline V gene data show CDR1 as SGHAT and CDR2 as FQDESV (reference sequence). V was pared by 4 bases and J by 5 bases, with 7 bases of the junction left unmatched. The CDR3 is 14 amino acids. The CDR3 coding sequence is TGTGCCAGCAGCTCCGACAGGGCAGGTTATGGCTACACCTTC. It specifies CASSSDRAGYGYTF.

V gene TRBV18 combines with J gene TRBJ2-3; 11 nucleotides match TRBD2. This CDR3 comprises 20 residues. Losses at the gene ends were 4 bases for V and 1 base for J; bases not matched to a gene: 16. CDR1 and CDR2 (germline): KGHSH, LQKENI. CDR3 DNA: TGTGCCAGCTCACGCGTCGGGCGACTAGCGGGGCTAGAGGGCACAGATACGCAGTATTTT. Translated, it gives CASSRVGRLAGLEGTDTQYF.

This rearrangement joins TRBV7-9 to TRBJ2-3; a weak D match, TRBD1 (5 bases). This CDR3 comprises 16 residues. Trimming removed 1 base from V and 4 bases from J, with 15 bases in between. The germline V gene has CDR1 SEHNR and CDR2 FQNEAQ (reference sequence). CDR3: CASSLGQLGQADTQYF. CDR3 in DNA: TGTGCCAGCAGCTTAGGACAGCTCGGGCAGGCAGATACGCAGTATTTT.

This chain links TRBV28 with TRBJ2-6, with 7 bases identical to TRBD1. The CDR3 loop spans 17 amino acids. V trimming: 5 bases; J trimming: 0 bases; junction bases outside the gene matches: 7. CDR1 and CDR2 (germline): MDHEN, SYDVKM. CDR3 nucleotide sequence: TGTGCCAGCAGTACCGACAGGGCAAGCTCTGGGGCCAACGTCCTGACTTTC. This sequence encodes CASSTDRASSGANVLTF. Drawing the rest from reference TRBV28 and TRBJ2-6, the complete variable domain is DVKVTQSSRYLVKRTGEKVFLECVQDMDHENMFWYRQDPGLGLRLIYFSYDVKMKEKGDIPEGYSVSREKKERFSLILESASTNQTSMYLCASSTDRASSGANVLTFGAGSRLTVL.

In its sample, this clone was seen a few times. The chain has TRBV19 and TRBJ1-2; 7 nucleotides align to TRBD1. The trim removed 5 bases at V and 4 bases at J, leaving 10 bases unmatched. The CDR3 runs to 15 residues. Germline CDR1 LNHDA, CDR2 SQIVND (reference sequence). For the CDR3, the DNA is TGTGCCAGTAGTTCAGTAACCGGGACAGTCTATGGCTACACCTTC. This encodes CASSSVTGTVYGYTF.

The count of this clone is one. The rearrangement links TRBV28 to TRBJ1-6; no clear D. The V end lost 7 bases, the J end lost 7 bases, and 8 bases lay between the germline ends. This CDR3 region has 12 residues. CDR1 is MDHEN and CDR2 is SYDVKM in the germline V gene. CDR3 in DNA: TGTGCCAGCAAAGTCCTAAATTCACCCCTCCACTTT. This translates into CASKVLNSPLHF.

The rearrangement joins TRBV29-1 to TRBJ1-2, with TRBD1 as a possible D gene (6 bases). CDR1 and CDR2 (germline): SQVTM, ANQGSEA. This CDR3 has 13 residues. V gave up 1 base and J gave up 4 bases, with 10 bases separating them. As DNA, the CDR3 is TGCAGCGTTGAAGCCGGACAGCTCTATGGCTACACCTTC. Its protein is CSVEAGQLYGYTF.

The gene calls are TRBV6-1 and TRBJ2-7; 10 nucleotides line up with TRBD2. V trimming: 0 bases; J trimming: 3 bases; junction bases outside the gene matches: 5. The CDR3 has 16 residues. Germline V gene data show CDR1 as MNHNS and CDR2 as SASEGT. Here the CDR3 reads CASSEAGTSADYEQYF. In DNA, the CDR3 is TGTGCCAGCAGTGAAGCGGGGACTAGCGCAGACTACGAGCAGTACTTC.

The V call is TRBV21-1, the J call TRBJ2-3; the D segment call TRBD1 is taken from the table without a DNA check. TRBV21-1 is a pseudogene locus. The CDR3 runs 13 residues. CDR3 in amino acids: CARRTGFLDTQYF. Written as DNA, the CDR3 is TGTGCCAGGAGGACAGGGTTCTTGGATACGCAGTATTTT.

This clone was seen a handful of times. This chain uses TRBV11-3 with TRBJ1-6, with unresolved D. With 1 base removed from V and 13 bases from J, the gap between germline ends came to 11 bases. Germline V gives CDR1 SGHNT, CDR2 YENEEA. This CDR3 contains 13 residues. In DNA form, the CDR3 reads TGTGCCAGCAGCTTAGGTGACAACGCGCCCCTCCACTTT. Amino acid sequence: CASSLGDNAPLHF.